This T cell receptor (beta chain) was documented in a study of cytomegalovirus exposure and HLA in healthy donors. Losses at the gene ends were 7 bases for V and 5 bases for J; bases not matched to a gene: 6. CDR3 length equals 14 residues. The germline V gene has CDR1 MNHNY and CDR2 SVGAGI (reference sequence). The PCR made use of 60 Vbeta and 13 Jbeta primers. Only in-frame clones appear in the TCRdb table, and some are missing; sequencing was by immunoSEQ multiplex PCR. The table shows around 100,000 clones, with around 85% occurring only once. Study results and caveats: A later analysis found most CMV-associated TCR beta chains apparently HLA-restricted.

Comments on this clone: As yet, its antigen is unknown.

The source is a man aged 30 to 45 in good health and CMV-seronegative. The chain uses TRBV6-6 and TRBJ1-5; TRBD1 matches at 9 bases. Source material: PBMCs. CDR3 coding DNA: TGTGCCAGCACGGGACAGGGAAGGGATCAGCCCCAGCATTTT. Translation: CASTGQGRDQPQHF.